These T cell receptor beta chains were read from a single sample in a study of T cell repertoires in cytomegalovirus infection. For these receptors, no antigen is known. Each CDR3 protein is one row after TCRdb ran MiXCR on the reads. The top ten clones hold about an eighth of a sample with about 920,000 distinct CDR3 sequences, approximately 30% of them seen once. This material consisted of cultured CD8+ T cells from PBMCs, taken from culture after CMV antigen stimulation. The receptor source for this set is a human donor in good health (CMV status not recorded). Some clones in this sample may be carry-over from other donors' samples. Each CDR3 is given with its conserved first and last residue. D genes are given only for firm matches. The size field is filled for only some rows; it gives once, few, many or a size class.

D	V	J	length	size	DNA	CDR3
NA	TRBV7-9	TRBJ2-1	14	NA	TGTGCCAGCAGCTTATTTAGGGTGTACAATGAGCAGTTCTTC	CASSLFRVYNEQFF
NA	TRBV7-9	TRBJ1-2	13	few	TGTGCCAGCAGCCCAGAAACATTCTATGGCTACACCTTC	CASSPETFYGYTF
NA	TRBV10-3	TRBJ2-7	13	NA	TGTGCCATCAGTGAGTCAAACTCCTACGAGCAGTACTTC	CAISESNSYEQYF
NA	TRBV5-1	TRBJ1-2	15	NA	TGCGCCAGCAGCTTACGAGACGGTAACTCCTATGGCTACACCTTC	CASSLRDGNSYGYTF
NA	TRBV7-2	TRBJ1-6	18	few	TGTGCCAGCACCACAAGGCGCAGCCACAGCTCCTATAATTCACCCCTCCACTTT	CASTTRRSHSSYNSPLHF
NA	TRBV5-6	TRBJ1-5	15	NA	TGTGCCAGCAGCACGGGACCCAGGAGTGTTCAGCCCCAGCATTTT	CASSTGPRSVQPQHF
NA	TRBV6-5	TRBJ1-5	13	NA	TGTGCCAGCAGTTACTCAGGGTACCAGCCCCAGCATTTT	CASSYSGYQPQHF
TRBD2	TRBV6-6	TRBJ2-5	14	NA	TGTGCCAGCAGGCAGCGGGGACCCCAAGAGACCCAGTACTTC	CASRQRGPQETQYF
NA	TRBV7-8	TRBJ2-1	18	many	TGTGCCAGCAGCTTACGGGACTCAAGTAAAATTTCCTACAATGAGCAGTTCTTC	CASSLRDSSKISYNEQFF
NA	TRBV2	TRBJ1-1	15	NA	TGTGCCAGCAGGGATGGGACTGCCTCGAACACTGAAGCTTTCTTT	CASRDGTASNTEAFF
TRBD1	TRBV4-1	TRBJ1-2	15	few	TGCGCCAGCAGCCAACCCTCGGACAGGGTTAGGGGCTACACCTTC	CASSQPSDRVRGYTF
NA	TRBV28	TRBJ2-1	16	few	TGTGCCAGCAGTACCCTACAGGGCACCCCCTACAATGAGCAGTTCTTC	CASSTLQGTPYNEQFF
NA	TRBV2	TRBJ1-5	18	NA	TGTGCCAGCAGTCTTACGGACCCTAAACACCATAGCAATCAGCCCCAGCATTTT	CASSLTDPKHHSNQPQHF
TRBD2	TRBV7-6	TRBJ2-1	15	NA	TGTGCCAGCGGGGCCGGGACTAGTTGGTCCAATGAGCAGTTCTTC	CASGAGTSWSNEQFF
TRBD2	TRBV7-6	TRBJ2-3	16	NA	TGTGCCAGCAGCTTACGGCGGGGGGCCCGCACAGATACGCAGTATTTT	CASSLRRGARTDTQYF
NA	TRBV29-1	TRBJ1-1	8	NA	TGCAGCGCGGCTGAAGCTTTCTTT	CSAAEAFF
NA	TRBV27	TRBJ1-3	15	NA	TGTGCCAGCAGTACCCGAAAGTCCTCTGGAAACACCATATATTTT	CASSTRKSSGNTIYF
NA	TRBV7-9	TRBJ2-2	11	NA	TGTGCCAGCTTGGGGGCAGGGGAGCTGTTTTTT	CASLGAGELFF
TRBD2	TRBV12-3/TRBV12-4	TRBJ2-5	15	NA	TGTGCCAGCAGTTTTTCTAGCGGGGGCCTGGTGGCCCAGTACTTC	CASSFSSGGLVAQYF
NA	TRBV6-5	TRBJ1-1	15	many	TGTGCCAGCAGTACCATTAGGAGCGGGGGGACTGAAGCTTTCTTT	CASSTIRSGGTEAFF
TRBD2	TRBV19	TRBJ2-7	15	NA	TGTGCCAGTAGTATCGACCCGGGAGGCTACTACGAGCAGTACTTC	CASSIDPGGYYEQYF
TRBD1	TRBV2	TRBJ2-5	18	NA	TGTGCCAGCAGCGCCAATCAAAGGATACAGGGGGCAGGGGAGACCCAGTACTTC	CASSANQRIQGAGETQYF
NA	TRBV6-2/TRBV6-3	TRBJ1-5	14	NA	TGTGCCAGCAGTTGGACTAAGGTAGGACAGCCCCAGCATTTT	CASSWTKVGQPQHF
NA	TRBV19	TRBJ2-3	15	few	TGTGCCAGTAGTAGAGACTCCAATCCCACAGATACGCAGTATTTT	CASSRDSNPTDTQYF
NA	TRBV7-9	TRBJ2-5	14	many	TGTGCCAGCAGGAGGGACACGGCAGGGGAGACCCAGTACTTC	CASRRDTAGETQYF
TRBD2	TRBV11-3	TRBJ2-5	20	few	TGTGCCAGCAGCTTAGCCTTCGCCGCCAGGACTAGCGGCTCCATGGAGACCCAGTACTTC	CASSLAFAARTSGSMETQYF
NA	TRBV7-6	TRBJ1-1	16	many	TGTGCCAGCAGCCCCTATGGGGGCGCGGGGGGCACTGAAGCTTTCTTT	CASSPYGGAGGTEAFF
NA	TRBV13	TRBJ2-3	14	once	TGTGCCTCCCGGCAGGGGGGGGGGCCGGATACGCAGTATTTT	CASRQGGGPDTQYF
TRBD1	TRBV10-1	TRBJ1-4	16	few	TGCGCCAGCAGTGATCGGAGGACAGGGGACGGGGAAAAACTGTTTTTT	CASSDRRTGDGEKLFF
NA	TRBV7-2	TRBJ1-1	16	NA	TGTGCCAGCAGCCCCCAAAGGCGGGGGAAGGGGACTGAAGCTTTCTTT	CASSPQRRGKGTEAFF
TRBD1	TRBV27	TRBJ1-6	16	NA	TGTGCCAGCAGTTTATCCCCAGGGGGCCATAATTCACCCCTCCACTTT	CASSLSPGGHNSPLHF
TRBD1	TRBV6-5	TRBJ2-3	16	NA	TGTGCCAGCAGTTACTCGCCCAGGGGGCTTGAAGATACGCAGTATTTT	CASSYSPRGLEDTQYF
NA	TRBV7-8	TRBJ2-1	12	many	TGTGCCAGCAGCTTAGGGTCTTTGGAGCAGTTCTTC	CASSLGSLEQFF
NA	TRBV11-2	TRBJ1-6	15	few	TGTGCCAGCAGTTTGGACAGTGGGTATAATTCACCCCTCCACTTT	CASSLDSGYNSPLHF
TRBD1	TRBV28	TRBJ1-6	15	few	TGTGCCAGCAGTTTTTTGACAGGGAATAATTCACCCCTCCACTTT	CASSFLTGNNSPLHF
TRBD2	TRBV9	TRBJ2-1	15	NA	TGTGCCAGCAGCGTACAGCGGGGGGCGAACAATGAGCAGTTCTTC	CASSVQRGANNEQFF